This T cell receptor beta chain stems from a study of T cell changes during pregnancy in multiple sclerosis. CDR3 size: 13 residues. The germline V gene has CDR1 GTSNPN and CDR2 SVGIG (reference sequence). The J segment lost 7 bases and the V segment lost 3 bases, leaving 8 bases of the junction unmatched. Sequencing used immunoSEQ multiplex PCR; TCRdb keeps in-frame clones, though not all of them. The table shows roughly 63,000 clones, with roughly 87% occurring only once. The V and J genes are TRBV30 and TRBJ1-2, with 7 nucleotides matching TRBD1. This TCR was sampled from a female donor in good health, enrolled as a control in a pregnancy study. The sequenced sample was peripheral blood, obtained in the second trimester of pregnancy. The CDR3, as DNA: TGTGCCTGGAGAGAACAGGGGACCAGTGGCTACACCTTC. Protein product: CAWREQGTSGYTF.